Presented here are 6 T cell receptor beta chains from one specimen sequenced in a study of blood T cell repertoires in COVID-19. This table comes from immunoSEQ multiplex PCR, and its TCRdb copy is limited to in-frame clones, with some not included. The sample shows 150,000 to 200,000 clones, nearly 85% of them seen only once. The sequenced sample consisted of peripheral blood. The receptors were sampled from a woman aged 25 to 39 with acute or convalescent COVID-19.

The chain joins TRBV24-1 to TRBJ2-1; 7 nucleotides agree with TRBD2. The CDR3 totals 16 residues. CDR1 and CDR2 (germline): KGHDR, SFDVKD. V was pared by 2 bases and J by 8 bases, with 11 bases of the junction left unmatched. For the CDR3, the DNA is TGTGCCACCAGTGATTCGGGACTAAGGATACCCCATGAGCAGTTCTTC. Translating it yields CATSDSGLRIPHEQFF.

This chain connects TRBV2 to TRBJ1-1; D is ambiguous. This CDR3 is 14 amino acids long. The germline V gene has CDR1 SNHLY and CDR2 FYNNEI. The ends were cut back, 6 bases at V and 4 bases at J, with 15 bases in the middle. The CDR3 here is CASRLWSLGTEAFF. The CDR3 region has the DNA TGTGCCAGCAGGCTTTGGAGTCTCGGCACTGAAGCTTTCTTT.

This rearrangement joins TRBV9 to TRBJ1-2; a possible D gene is TRBD1 (6 bases). The germline gives CDR1 SGDLS, CDR2 YYNGEE. The V end was cut by 3 bases, the J end by 0 bases, with 15 bases between. CDR3 length: 16 amino acids. This CDR3 reads CASSGPRDTANYGYTF. In DNA form, the CDR3 reads TGTGCCAGCAGCGGACCCCGGGACACTGCTAACTATGGCTACACCTTC.

The V gene is TRBV29-1, the J gene TRBJ1-2; D may be TRBD1 (5 bases). Germline CDR1 reads SQVTM; CDR2 reads ANQGSEA. The ends were cut back, 1 base at V and 3 bases at J, with 9 bases in the middle. This CDR3 region has 13 residues. The CDR3 sequence is CSVEGGTDYGYTF. The CDR3 bases are TGCAGCGTTGAAGGAGGGACTGACTATGGCTACACCTTC.

V is TRBV21-1 and J is TRBJ1-1; TRBD1 was called by the table and not checked on the DNA. TRBV21-1 is a pseudogene. The CDR3 covers 14 residues. CDR3 residues: CASSKEGRRREAFF. CDR3 DNA: TGTGCCAGCAGCAAAGAAGGCAGGCGTCGGGAAGCTTTCTTT.

The table lists this clone with a few counts. This sequence joins TRBV19 and TRBJ1-5, with 8 positions matching TRBD1. The V segment lost 6 bases and the J segment 5 bases; nucleotides outside the gene matches: 9. CDR3 length: 15 amino acids. The germline V gene encodes CDR1 LNHDA and CDR2 SQIVND (reference sequence). The CDR3 sequence is CASRLSGGWYQPQHF. DNA of the CDR3: TGTGCCAGTAGACTATCAGGGGGCTGGTATCAGCCCCAGCATTTT.